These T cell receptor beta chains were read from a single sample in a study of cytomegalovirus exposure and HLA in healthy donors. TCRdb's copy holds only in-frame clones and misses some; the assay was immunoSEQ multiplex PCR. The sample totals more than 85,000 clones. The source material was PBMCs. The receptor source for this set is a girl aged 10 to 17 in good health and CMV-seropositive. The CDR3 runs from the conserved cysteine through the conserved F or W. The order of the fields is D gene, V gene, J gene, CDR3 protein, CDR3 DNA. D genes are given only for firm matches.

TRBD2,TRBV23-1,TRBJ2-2,CASSQRGDYQNTGELFF,TGCGCCAGCAGTCAACGCGGGGACTATCAGAACACCGGGGAGCTGTTTTTT
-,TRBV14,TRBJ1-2,CASSPARNYGYTF,TGTGCCAGCAGCCCCGCCAGGAACTATGGCTACACCTTC
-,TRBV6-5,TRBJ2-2,CASSSQGGQNTGELFF,TGTGCCAGCAGTTCCCAGGGGGGCCAGAACACCGGGGAGCTGTTTTTT
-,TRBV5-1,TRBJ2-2,CASSLGEYTGELFF,TGCGCCAGCAGCTTGGGAGAGTACACCGGGGAGCTGTTTTTT
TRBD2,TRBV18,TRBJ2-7,CASSQRTSGDEQYF,TGTGCCAGCTCACAGAGGACTAGCGGAGACGAGCAGTACTTC
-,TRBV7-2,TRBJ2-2,CASSLGELLVANTGELFF,TGTGCCAGCAGCTTAGGGGAGCTCCTAGTCGCGAACACCGGGGAGCTGTTTTTT
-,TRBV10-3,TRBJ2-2,CAISEGPQGGELFF,TGTGCCATCAGTGAAGGCCCCCAGGGAGGGGAGCTGTTTTTT
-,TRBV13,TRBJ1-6,CASSLGLGSGSPLHF,TGTGCCAGCAGCTTAGGCCTGGGGAGCGGTTCACCCCTCCACTTT
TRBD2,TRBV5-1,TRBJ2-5,CASSIRLAGAEGETQYF,TGCGCCAGCAGCATCCGACTAGCGGGGGCCGAGGGAGAGACCCAGTACTTC
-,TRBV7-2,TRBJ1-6,CASSLNFNSPLHF,TGTGCCAGCAGCTTAAACTTTAATTCACCCCTCCACTTT
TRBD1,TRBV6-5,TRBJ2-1,CASSSSGTGFDNEQFF,TGTGCCAGCAGTTCCTCCGGGACAGGCTTTGACAATGAGCAGTTCTTC
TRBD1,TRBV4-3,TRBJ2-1,CASSRNRDRLDNEQFF,TGCGCCAGCAGCCGAAACCGGGACAGGCTAGACAATGAGCAGTTCTTC
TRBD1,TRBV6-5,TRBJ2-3,CASSRATGSTDTQYF,TGTGCCAGCAGTCGCGCGACAGGGAGCACAGATACGCAGTATTTT
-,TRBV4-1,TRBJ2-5,CASSLTGMETQYF,TGCGCCAGCAGCCTGACAGGTATGGAGACCCAGTACTTC
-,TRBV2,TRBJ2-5,CASSADIRAQETQYF,TGTGCCAGCAGCGCGGACATCCGAGCCCAAGAGACCCAGTACTTC
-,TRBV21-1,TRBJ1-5,CASSTNTGDHNQPQHF,TGTGCCAGCAGCACCAACACAGGGGATCACAATCAGCCCCAGCATTTT
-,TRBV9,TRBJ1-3,CASRGGYGNTIYF,TGTGCCAGCAGAGGGGGATATGGAAACACCATATATTTT
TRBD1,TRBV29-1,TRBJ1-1,CSVADRGNTEAFF,TGCAGCGTTGCCGACAGGGGGAACACTGAAGCTTTCTTT
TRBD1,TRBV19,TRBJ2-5,CASSRDSQETQYF,TGTGCCAGTAGTAGGGACAGCCAAGAGACCCAGTACTTC
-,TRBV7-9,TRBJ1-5,CASSATGSNQPQHF,TGTGCCAGCAGCGCGACCGGGAGCAATCAGCCCCAGCATTTT
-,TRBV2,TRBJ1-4,CASSARRSATNEKLFF,TGTGCCAGCAGCGCTAGACGCAGTGCAACTAATGAAAAACTGTTTTTT
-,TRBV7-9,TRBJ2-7,CASSLVGQGIGYEQYF,TGTGCCAGCAGCTTAGTTGGGCAGGGGATAGGGTACGAGCAGTACTTC
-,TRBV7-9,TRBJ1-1,CASRAGRTEAFF,TGTGCCAGCCGAGCAGGGAGGACTGAAGCTTTCTTT
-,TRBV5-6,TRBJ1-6,CASSLVTGSNSPLHF,TGTGCCAGCAGCTTGGTTACAGGGTCGAATTCACCCCTCCACTTT
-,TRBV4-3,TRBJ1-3,CASSQRGSGNTIYF,TGCGCCAGCAGCCAAAGGGGCTCTGGAAACACCATATATTTT
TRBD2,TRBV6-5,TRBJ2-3,CASSPLAGLPDTQYF,TGTGCCAGCAGTCCCCTAGCGGGTCTACCCGATACGCAGTATTTT
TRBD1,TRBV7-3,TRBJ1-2,CASSEMDRDHGYTF,TGTGCCAGCAGCGAGATGGACAGGGACCATGGCTACACCTTC
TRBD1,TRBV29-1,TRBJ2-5,CSVEGGTGVWGYQETQYF,TGCAGCGTTGAAGGGGGGACAGGGGTTTGGGGGTACCAAGAGACCCAGTACTTC